What follows describes a single T cell receptor (beta chain). Its antigen remains unknown. The germline V and J ends were trimmed by 3 bases and 15 bases, with 12 bases remaining between them. The germline gives CDR1 SEHNR, CDR2 FQNEAQ (reference sequence). This CDR3 has 11 residues. This specimen belongs to a study of OX40 agonist ivuxolimab in advanced cancers. Across the whole study: Patients were treated with ivuxolimab, an agonistic anti-OX40 (CD134) antibody. Mean age about 60 years, range roughly 23 to 79; 82.7% male.

TCRdb's copy holds only in-frame clones and misses some; the assay was immunoSEQ multiplex PCR. The table has about 95,000 clones, 75% to 95% seen once. Broader study findings: CD8+ T cells were the subset that, on average, had more expanded clones than CD4+. Within 6 weeks, CD4+ and CD8+ blood T cells expanded clonally at 0.1 to 3.0 mg/kg.

The rearrangement uses TRBV7-9 and TRBJ2-1; the D gene is possibly TRBD1 (6 bases). This TCR was sampled from an adult with an advanced solid tumor such as melanoma, head and neck, liver or kidney cancer. The starting material was CD4+ or CD8+ T cells sorted from blood, obtained in a trial of the OX40 agonist ivuxolimab. The CDR3 protein is CASSLTGRLFF. CDR3 coding DNA: TGTGCCAGCAGCTTGACAGGCCGTCTGTTCTTC.